This TCR beta chain stems from a study of shared clonotypes between healthy human individuals. As for this clone: Distinct nucleotide sequences in the sample also encode this CDR3.

CDR1 and CDR2 from the germline V gene are SGHTA and FQGTGA. CDR3 length equals 13 residues. V was pared by 6 bases and J by 3 bases, with 5 bases of the junction left unmatched. This table comes from immunoSEQ multiplex PCR, and its TCRdb copy is limited to in-frame clones, with some not included. The sample consists of about 710,000 clones, around 78% of them appearing once. The chain is built from TRBV7-3 and TRBJ2-7; 7 nucleotides align to TRBD2. Sequenced: memory CD4+ T cells sorted from blood. Subset specified: CD45RA-negative fraction. The sequence was collected from a woman in her twenties or thirties in good health. CDR3 in amino acids: CASSSGGGYEQYF. The CDR3 nucleotides are TGTGCCAGCAGTTCCGGCGGGGGCTACGAGCAGTACTTC.